The T cell receptor beta chain described here comes from a study of control samples from healthy donors and cancer patients. Germline assignment: CDR1 SNHLY and CDR2 FYNNEI. The CDR3 has 15 residues. The V end was cut by 6 bases, the J end by 4 bases, with 18 bases between. Assay: immunoSEQ multiplex PCR; the TCRdb copy retains only in-frame clones and omits some. This table holds tens of thousands of clones, around 89% found once. The V gene is TRBV2, the J gene TRBJ2-5; tentatively, D is TRBD1 (7 bases). Specimen: blood. The sequence was collected from a man aged 45 to 65 in good health. CDR3 DNA sequence: TGTGCCAGCAGGGGACGAGGGACAGCGGGAGAGACCCAGTACTTC. Protein: CASRGRGTAGETQYF.